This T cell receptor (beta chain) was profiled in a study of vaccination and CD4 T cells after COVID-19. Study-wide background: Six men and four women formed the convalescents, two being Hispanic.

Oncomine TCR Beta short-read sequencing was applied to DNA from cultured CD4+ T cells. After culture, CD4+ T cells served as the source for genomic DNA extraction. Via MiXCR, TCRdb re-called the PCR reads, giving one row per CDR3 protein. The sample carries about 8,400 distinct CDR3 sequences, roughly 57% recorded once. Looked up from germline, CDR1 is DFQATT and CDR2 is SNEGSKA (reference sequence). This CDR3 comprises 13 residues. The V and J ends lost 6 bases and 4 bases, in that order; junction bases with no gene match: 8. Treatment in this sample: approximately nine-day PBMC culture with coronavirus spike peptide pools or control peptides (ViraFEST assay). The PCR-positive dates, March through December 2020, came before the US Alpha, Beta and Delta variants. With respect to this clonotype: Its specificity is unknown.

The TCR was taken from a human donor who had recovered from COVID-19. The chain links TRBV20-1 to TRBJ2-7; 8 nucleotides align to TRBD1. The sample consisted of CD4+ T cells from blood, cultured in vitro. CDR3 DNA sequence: TGCAGTGCCACGGACAGGGTGTTTTACGAGCAGTACTTC. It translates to CSATDRVFYEQYF.